This T cell receptor (beta chain) is drawn from a study of T-cell reconstitution after alpha-beta-depleted transplantation in children. With 4 bases clipped from V and 7 bases from J, the junction kept 7 bases outside the gene matches. The V gene's germline CDR1 is SGHKS and CDR2 YYEKEE (reference sequence). The CDR3 spans 15 residues. This clonotype was seen repeatedly, ten times or more. It was with unique molecular identifiers that the TCRbeta library was prepared. TCRdb re-called the PCR reads through MiXCR, storing one row per CDR3 protein. The table shows about 200,000 distinct CDR3 sequences, with around 7% occurring only once.

Sequencing was performed on PBMCs, taken before TCRalphabeta/CD19-depleted stem cell transplant. The TCR sequence derives from a boy between 2 and 10 years old with acute lymphoblastic leukemia, due to receive a stem cell transplant. The V call is TRBV5-5, the J call TRBJ2-1; 11 bases line up with TRBD2. Here the CDR3 reads CASSVSGGGGNEQFF. The CDR3 DNA reads as TGTGCCAGCAGCGTTAGCGGGGGGGGAGGGAATGAGCAGTTCTTC.